The clone carrying this TCR beta chain occurred a few times. The sample belongs to a study of response to subunit inactivated influenza vaccine. Germline V gene sequence: CDR1 SQVTM, CDR2 ANQGSEA. This CDR3 is built from 10 residues. V lost 4 bases and J 6 bases, leaving 7 bases between the germline ends. TCRdb itself ran the RT-PCR reads through MiXCR, one entry per CDR3 protein. The table records just under 550,000 distinct CDR3 sequences, approximately 24% of them present only once. In addition, the sample was reused for a study of T cells expressing NK-cell markers. That paper adds: 5'RACE template switching built TCR beta cDNA with unique molecular identifiers. Sorted CD3+CD56+NKG2C+, CD3+CD56+NKG2C- and CD3+CD56-NKG2C+ T-cell subsets were beta-chain profiled. In the group of eight sequenced donors, seven were HCMV-seropositive and one was seronegative. The contribution of dominant NKG2C+ clonotypes to CD8+ T cells in roughly six donors was roughly 1.0-7.5%. A few donors showed these clonotypes also leading the CD3+CD56-NKG2C+ fraction.

The gene calls are TRBV29-1 and TRBJ2-7; the D is unclear. The specimen was CD4+ T cells sorted from PBMCs, collected about 13 days after vaccination. This TCR was sampled from a man aged 50 to 59 who received an inactivated influenza vaccine. As DNA, the CDR3 is TGCAGCGTTGTGGGCAGCGAGCAGTACTTC. Its translation: CSVVGSEQYF.